One sample yielded the 24 T cell receptor beta chains listed below, sequenced in a study of molecular identifiers for immune sequencing clone quantification. One entry per CDR3 protein, called by TCRdb with MiXCR from the PCR reads. The data hold roughly 320,000 distinct CDR3 sequences, with about 22% observed a single time. Source material: naive CD8+ T cells from blood, with Jurkat cell RNA spiked in. Stated subset: FACS-sorted CD8+CD4-CCR7+CD45RA+ naive T cells. Every receptor here comes from a human donor in good health. Some libraries in this study had Jurkat cell RNA spiked in.

This clonotype appeared a few times. The chain employs TRBV6-1 and TRBJ2-3, with 13 bases that match TRBD2. Germline trimming cut 4 bases from V and 4 bases from J; bases unmatched to any gene: 8. Per germline, CDR1 MNHNS and CDR2 SASEGT. This CDR3 is built from 17 residues. In nucleotides, the CDR3 is TGTGCCAGCAGTGCCCGACTAGCGGGGGGAATCTCAGATACGCAGTATTTT. This gives the protein CASSARLAGGISDTQYF.

This clonotype was detected many times. The rearrangement links TRBV5-1 to TRBJ2-5, with 9 nucleotides matching TRBD2. This CDR3 contains 15 residues. Germline V gene lookup returns CDR1 SGHRS and CDR2 YFSETQ. Trimming removed 9 bases from V and 1 base from J; junction bases left unmatched: 10. The CDR3 DNA reads as TGCGCCACCACCCTTCTAGCGGGGAGCCAAGAGACCCAGTACTTC. Protein product: CATTLLAGSQETQYF.

This clonotype was counted ten times or more. The genes are TRBV6-6 and TRBJ2-1; D call uncertain. The germline CDR1 and CDR2 sequences are MNHNY and SVGAGI (reference sequence). CDR3 size: 19 residues. Trimming took off 0 bases at V and 6 bases at J, with 24 bases between the two ends. DNA for the CDR3: TGTGCCAGCAGTTACTCCAACCATGTGGTTGGCTCCCGGGTCAATGAGCAGTTCTTC. Its protein is CASSYSNHVVGSRVNEQFF.

The sample holds many counts of this clonotype. This chain links TRBV4-3 with TRBJ2-7, with 15 bases lining up with TRBD2. The CDR3 runs to 16 residues. The V gene's germline CDR1 is LGHNA and CDR2 YSLEER. J gave up 3 bases and V 0 bases, and 0 bases lay outside the gene matches. DNA for the CDR3: TGCGCCAGCAGCCAAGAGGGACTAGCGGGAGGCTACGAGCAGTACTTC. It yields the protein CASSQEGLAGGYEQYF.

This clonotype came up many times. V is TRBV6-2 or TRBV6-3 and J is TRBJ2-3; D unclear. Germline V gives CDR1 MNHEY, CDR2 SVGEGT. Trimming took 6 bases from V and 4 from J, leaving 5 bases between them. CDR3 length: 11 amino acids. The CDR3 loop reads CASRKSDTQYF. CDR3 nucleotide sequence: TGTGCCAGCAGAAAGTCAGATACGCAGTATTTT.

This clonotype was seen ten or more times. This chain connects TRBV7-8 to TRBJ2-5; D gene uncertain. Germline CDR1 and CDR2: SGHVS and FQNEAQ. This CDR3 has 12 amino acids. V gave up 6 bases and J gave up 4 bases, with 9 bases separating them. Here the CDR3 reads CASRRAAETQYF. The CDR3 DNA is TGTGCCAGCAGACGGGCGGCAGAGACCCAGTACTTC. Full variable domain (rest looked up from reference TRBV7-8 and TRBJ2-5): GAGVSQSPRYKVAKRGQDVALRCDPISGHVSLFWYQQALGQGPEFLTYFQNEAQLDKSGLPSDRFFAERPEGSVSTLKIQRTQQEDSAVYLCASRRAAETQYFGPGTRLLVL.

This clonotype was found many times. The V gene is TRBV4-2, the J gene TRBJ2-1, with a weak D call TRBD2 (5 bases). Germline loops: CDR1 LGHNA, CDR2 YNFKEQ. V dropped 2 bases and J dropped 8 bases, with 13 bases sitting between them. This CDR3 spans 14 amino acids. CDR3 protein: CASSQPRTGDEQFF. The DNA of the CDR3 is TGTGCCAGCAGCCAACCCCGGACCGGGGATGAGCAGTTCTTC.

This clonotype was seen at least ten times. This chain links TRBV23-1 with TRBJ2-5; 8 nucleotides agree with TRBD1. TRBV23-1 is recorded as an ORF, its role being uncertain. Trimming removed 4 bases from V and 5 bases from J; junction bases left unmatched: 6. This CDR3 comprises 14 residues. The CDR3 DNA reads as TGCGCCAGCAGTCCACAGGGGGTCCGGGAGACCCAGTACTTC. This translates into CASSPQGVRETQYF.

This clonotype was seen repeatedly, ten times or more. This chain joins TRBV5-1 and TRBJ2-5, with TRBD1 matching 9 bases. The V gene end was trimmed by 4 bases and the J gene end by 4 bases; junction bases not matched to a gene: 14. The length of the CDR3 is 17 residues. The germline gives CDR1 SGHRS, CDR2 YFSETQ. CDR3 in amino acids: CASSLTQGARVGETQYF. CDR3 DNA: TGCGCCAGCAGCCTAACACAGGGGGCACGGGTTGGAGAGACCCAGTACTTC. The whole variable domain, remainder taken from reference TRBV5-1 and TRBJ2-5, is KAGVTQTPRYLIKTRGQQVTLSCSPISGHRSVSWYQQTPGQGLQFLFEYFSETQRNKGNFPGRFSGRQFSNSRSEMNVSTLELGDSALYLCASSLTQGARVGETQYFGPGTRLLVL.

Many counts were recorded for this clonotype. The chain carries TRBV6-2 or TRBV6-3 and TRBJ1-1; D remains ambiguous. Germline-derived CDR1 and CDR2 are MNHEY and SVGEGT. This CDR3 is 17 amino acids long. Between the trimmed V and J ends, which lost 7 bases and 0 bases, there was a span of 21 bases. The CDR3 DNA reads as TGTGCCAGCATGTCTTATTTGGCAGGATCAATGAACACTGAAGCTTTCTTT. Its protein product is CASMSYLAGSMNTEAFF.

Many counts were recorded for this clonotype. J is TRBJ2-6 and V is TRBV14; D is ambiguous. The CDR3 contains 13 residues. Germline loops: CDR1 SGHDN, CDR2 FVKESK. Between the trimmed V and J ends, which lost 3 bases and 0 bases, there was a span of 0 bases. CDR3 loop: CASSHSGANVLTF. CDR3 sequence (DNA): TGTGCCAGCAGCCACTCTGGGGCCAACGTCCTGACTTTC. Full variable domain (outside the CDR3, taken from reference TRBV14 and TRBJ2-6): EAGVTQFPSHSVIEKGQTVTLRCDPISGHDNLYWYRRVMGKEIKFLLHFVKESKQDESGMPNNRFLAERTGGTYSTLKVQPAELEDSGVYFCASSHSGANVLTFGAGSRLTVL.

The chain carries TRBV4-3 and TRBJ2-3, with 7 bases matching TRBD1. CDR1 and CDR2 (germline): LGHNA, YSLEER. The length of the CDR3 is 19 residues. With 0 bases clipped from V and 0 bases from J, the junction kept 12 bases outside the gene matches. The CDR3 sequence is CASSQDSRQGFTSTDTQYF. DNA of the CDR3: TGCGCCAGCAGCCAAGATAGCCGACAGGGTTTCACTAGCACAGATACGCAGTATTTT.

This clonotype was seen repeatedly, ten times or more. This rearrangement joins TRBV30 to TRBJ2-7; no clear D gene. Germline lookup yields CDR1 GTSNPN and CDR2 SVGIG (reference sequence). The V end was cut by 4 bases, the J end by 5 bases, with 12 bases between. The CDR3 totals 12 residues. CDR3 sequence (DNA): TGTGCCTGGAACGACCTAGGGCACGAGCAGTACTTC. It translates to CAWNDLGHEQYF.

This clonotype was seen a few times. This chain joins TRBV27 and TRBJ2-2; D is undetermined. This CDR3 contains 15 residues. The V and J ends lost 2 bases and 7 bases respectively, with 14 bases between them. The germline V gene encodes CDR1 MNHEY and CDR2 SMNVEV (reference sequence). The CDR3 protein is CASSLLPNIDGELFF. CDR3 nucleotides: TGTGCCAGCAGTTTACTCCCTAACATTGACGGGGAGCTGTTTTTT.

This clonotype was counted at least ten times. The chain combines TRBV5-1 with TRBJ2-5, with D perhaps TRBD1 (5 bases). Germline CDR1 SGHRS, CDR2 YFSETQ. The CDR3 totals 15 residues. The V end was cut by 2 bases, the J end by 4 bases, with 15 bases between. CDR3 sequence (DNA): TGCGCCAGCAGCTTCGCAGACAGTTTGGTAGAGACCCAGTACTTC. Protein: CASSFADSLVETQYF. Complete variable domain (other parts from reference TRBV5-1 and TRBJ2-5): KAGVTQTPRYLIKTRGQQVTLSCSPISGHRSVSWYQQTPGQGLQFLFEYFSETQRNKGNFPGRFSGRQFSNSRSEMNVSTLELGDSALYLCASSFADSLVETQYFGPGTRLLVL.

The chain couples TRBV13 to TRBJ2-5, with 12 bases that match TRBD2. This CDR3 region has 16 residues. Germline V gene data show CDR1 as PRHDT and CDR2 as FYEKMQ (reference sequence). Trimming took 1 base from V and 3 from J; bases not matched to a gene: 3. The CDR3 reads CASSLALAGGEETQYF. The CDR3 coding sequence is TGTGCCAGCAGCTTAGCGCTAGCGGGAGGGGAAGAGACCCAGTACTTC.

About this clonotype: A much more abundant neighbour one base away suggests this may be a read error. The V gene is TRBV7-6, the J gene TRBJ1-6; D is ambiguous. The germline CDR1 and CDR2 sequences are SGHVS and FNYEAQ. The CDR3 has 17 amino acids. The CDR3 DNA sequence: TGTGCCTGCAGCTTAACGCGGGTTAGCTCCTATAATTCACCCCTCCACTTT. Translating gives CACSLTRVSSYNSPLHF. Complete variable domain (other parts from reference TRBV7-6 and TRBJ1-6): GAGVSQSPRYKVTKRGQDVALRCDPISGHVSLYWYRQALGQGPEFLTYFNYEAQQDKSGLPNDRFSAERPEGSISTLTIQRTEQRDSAMYRCACSLTRVSSYNSPLHFGNGTRLTVT.

This clonotype was recorded at least ten times. The chain recombines TRBV2 with TRBJ2-7; 8 nucleotides agree with TRBD1. The CDR3 loop spans 13 amino acids. Germline V CDR1 and CDR2: SNHLY, FYNNEI. V dropped 1 base and J dropped 13; count of bases not matched to a gene: 9. CDR3 loop: CASSEGGTGGTYF. CDR3 in DNA: TGTGCCAGCAGTGAAGGAGGGACAGGCGGCACTTACTTC. The variable domain in full, completed from reference TRBV2 and TRBJ2-7, reads EPEVTQTPSHQVTQMGQEVILRCVPISNHLYFYWYRQILGQKVEFLVSFYNNEISEKSEIFDDQFSVERPDGSNFTLKIRSTKLEDSAMYFCASSEGGTGGTYFGPGTRLTVT.

This clonotype was counted ten times or more. The chain employs TRBV5-4 and TRBJ2-3; no clear D gene. The CDR3 has 15 residues. V gave up 3 bases and J gave up 0 bases, with 11 bases separating them. Looked up from germline, CDR1 is SGHNT and CDR2 is YYREEE (reference sequence). CDR3 nucleotides: TGTGCCAGCAGCTCCCGTTCGGAAAGCACAGATACGCAGTATTTT. It yields the protein CASSSRSESTDTQYF.

This chain joins TRBV7-2 and TRBJ2-3; weak D call: TRBD2 (7 bases). This CDR3 comprises 15 residues. The germline CDR1 and CDR2 sequences are SGHTA and FQGNSA. The V and J ends lost 1 base and 4 bases respectively, with 12 bases between them. CDR3 in amino acids: CASSLGGGVADTQYF. The CDR3 DNA follows: TGTGCCAGCAGCTTAGGCGGGGGCGTAGCAGATACGCAGTATTTT.

A note on this clonotype: This may arise from a read error, as a much more abundant clone is one base away. The chain couples TRBV13 to TRBJ2-7; 7 nucleotides agree with TRBD2. CDR3 size: 15 residues. Germline CDR1 and CDR2: PRHDT and FYEKMQ (reference sequence). J gave up 0 bases and V 5 bases, and 7 bases lay outside the gene matches. The CDR3 loop is CASSPTTGGSYEQYF. The CDR3 bases are TGTGCCAGCAGCCCCACGACGGGAGGCTCCTACGAGCAGTACTTC.

At least ten counts were recorded for this clonotype. V and J are TRBV28 and TRBJ2-7; 8 nucleotides line up with TRBD2. This CDR3 has 13 amino acids. Germline trimming cut 6 bases from V and 6 bases from J; bases unmatched to any gene: 7. The V gene's germline CDR1 is MDHEN and CDR2 SYDVKM. In DNA, the CDR3 is TGTGCCAGCAGCCACGCGCTAGCGGGCGAGCAGTACTTC. It is translated as CASSHALAGEQYF.

At least ten counts were recorded for this clonotype. J is TRBJ2-3 and V is TRBV29-1, with a tentative D call TRBD2 (6 bases). Germline-derived CDR1 and CDR2 are SQVTM and ANQGSEA. V was cut by 7 bases and J by 0 bases, with 11 bases left in between. The CDR3 extends over 13 amino acids. The CDR3 region has the DNA TGCAGCGCATTAAGCGGGAGCACAGATACGCAGTATTTT. As protein: CSALSGSTDTQYF.

Ten or more counts support this clonotype. V and J are TRBV7-9 and TRBJ2-7; D perhaps matches TRBD2 (6 bases). Germline V lookup: CDR1 SEHNR, CDR2 FQNEAQ (reference sequence). V gave up 6 bases and J gave up 0 bases, with 18 bases separating them. The CDR3 covers 16 residues. Here the CDR3 reads CASRGPSAGISYEQYF. In DNA, the CDR3 is TGTGCCAGCAGGGGGCCGTCTGCGGGGATCTCCTACGAGCAGTACTTC.